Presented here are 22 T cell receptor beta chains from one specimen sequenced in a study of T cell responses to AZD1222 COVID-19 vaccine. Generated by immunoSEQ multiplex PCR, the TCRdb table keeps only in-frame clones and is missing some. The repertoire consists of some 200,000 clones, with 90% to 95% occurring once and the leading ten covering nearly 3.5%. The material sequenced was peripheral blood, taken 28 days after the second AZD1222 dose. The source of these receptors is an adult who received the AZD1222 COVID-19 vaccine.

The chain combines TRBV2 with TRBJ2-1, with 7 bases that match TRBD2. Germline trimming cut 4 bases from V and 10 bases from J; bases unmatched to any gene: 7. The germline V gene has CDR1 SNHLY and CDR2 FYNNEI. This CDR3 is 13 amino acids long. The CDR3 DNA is TGTGCCAGCAGTGTCGATGCGGGAGCAGAGCAGTTCTTC. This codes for CASSVDAGAEQFF.

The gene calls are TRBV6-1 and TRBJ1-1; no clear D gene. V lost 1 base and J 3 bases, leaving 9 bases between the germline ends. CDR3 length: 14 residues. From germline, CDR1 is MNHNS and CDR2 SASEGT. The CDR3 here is CASSEGGGHTEAFF. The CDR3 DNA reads TGTGCCAGCAGTGAAGGGGGAGGGCACACTGAAGCTTTCTTT.

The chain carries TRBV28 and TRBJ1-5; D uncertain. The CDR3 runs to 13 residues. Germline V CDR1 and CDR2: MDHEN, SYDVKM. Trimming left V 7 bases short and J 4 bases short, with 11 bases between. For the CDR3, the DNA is TGTGCCAGCACCGGACGGACTAATCAGCCCCAGCATTTT. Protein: CASTGRTNQPQHF.

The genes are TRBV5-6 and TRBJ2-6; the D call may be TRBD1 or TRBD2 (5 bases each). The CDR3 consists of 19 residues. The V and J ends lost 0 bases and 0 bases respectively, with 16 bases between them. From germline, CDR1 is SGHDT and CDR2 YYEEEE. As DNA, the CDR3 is TGTGCCAGCAGCTTGGTGAGGACAATGGGACGCTCTGGGGCCAACGTCCTGACTTTC. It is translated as CASSLVRTMGRSGANVLTF.

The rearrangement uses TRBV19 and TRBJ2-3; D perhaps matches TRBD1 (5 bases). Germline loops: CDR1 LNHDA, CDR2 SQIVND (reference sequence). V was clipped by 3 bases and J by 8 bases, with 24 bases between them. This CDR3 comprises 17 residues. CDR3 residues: CASSITAQVGPFGTQYF. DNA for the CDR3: TGTGCCAGTAGTATCACCGCACAGGTCGGCCCTTTTGGTACGCAGTATTTT.

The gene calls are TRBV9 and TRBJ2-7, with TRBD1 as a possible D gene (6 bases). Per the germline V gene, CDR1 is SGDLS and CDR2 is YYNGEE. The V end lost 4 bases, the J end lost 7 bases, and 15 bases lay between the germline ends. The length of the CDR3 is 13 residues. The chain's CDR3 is CASSTPGQGEQYF. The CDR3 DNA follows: TGTGCCAGCAGCACCCCAGGGCAGGGGGAGCAGTACTTC. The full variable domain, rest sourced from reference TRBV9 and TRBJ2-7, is DSGVTQTPKHLITATGQRVTLRCSPRSGDLSVYWYQQSLDQGLQFLIQYYNGEERAKGNILERFSAQQFPDLHSELNLSSLELGDSALYFCASSTPGQGEQYFGPGTRLTVT.

DNA for the CDR3: TGTGCCAGTAGTATCGAAGCCAATCAGCCCCAGCATTTT. It specifies CASSIEANQPQHF. The chain employs TRBV19 and TRBJ1-5; D not certain. CDR1 and CDR2 from the germline V gene are LNHDA and SQIVND (reference sequence). CDR3 length equals 13 residues. V lost 3 bases and J 3 bases, leaving 6 bases between the germline ends.

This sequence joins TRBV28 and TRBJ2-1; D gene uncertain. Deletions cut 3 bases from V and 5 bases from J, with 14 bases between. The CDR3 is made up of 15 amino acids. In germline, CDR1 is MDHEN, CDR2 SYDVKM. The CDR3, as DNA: TGTGCCAGCAGTTTCCACGGGTGGACCGACAATGAGCAGTTCTTC. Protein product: CASSFHGWTDNEQFF.

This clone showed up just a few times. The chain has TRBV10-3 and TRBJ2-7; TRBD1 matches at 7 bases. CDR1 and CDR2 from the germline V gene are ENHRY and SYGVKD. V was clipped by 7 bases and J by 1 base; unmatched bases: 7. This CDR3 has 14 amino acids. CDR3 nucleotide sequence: TGTGCCATCAACGATAGGGACAGATCCTACGAGCAGTACTTC. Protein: CAINDRDRSYEQYF.

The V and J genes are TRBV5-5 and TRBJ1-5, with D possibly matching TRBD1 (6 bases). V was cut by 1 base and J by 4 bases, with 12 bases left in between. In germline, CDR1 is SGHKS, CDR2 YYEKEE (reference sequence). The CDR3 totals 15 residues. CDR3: CASSLLRTENQPQHF. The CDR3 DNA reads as TGTGCCAGCAGCTTGCTAAGGACAGAGAATCAGCCCCAGCATTTT.

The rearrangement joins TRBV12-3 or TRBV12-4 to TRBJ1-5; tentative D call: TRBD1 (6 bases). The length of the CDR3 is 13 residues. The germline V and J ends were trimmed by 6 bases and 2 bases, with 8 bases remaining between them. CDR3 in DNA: TGTGCCAGCAGATACAGGGGCAATCAGCCCCAGCATTTT. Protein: CASRYRGNQPQHF.

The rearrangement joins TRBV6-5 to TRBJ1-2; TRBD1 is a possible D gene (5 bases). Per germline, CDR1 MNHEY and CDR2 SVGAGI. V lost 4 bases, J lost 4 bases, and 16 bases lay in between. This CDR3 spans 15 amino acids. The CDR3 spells CASSLSFVGGYGYTF. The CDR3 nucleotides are TGTGCCAGCAGTTTGTCATTCGTGGGGGGCTATGGCTACACCTTC.

The CDR3 spells CASRGGGTGELFF. Here the CDR3 DNA reads TGCGCCAGCAGGGGGGGCGGCACCGGGGAGCTGTTTTTT. The gene calls are TRBV10-2 and TRBJ2-2; the D call may be TRBD1 or TRBD2 (6 bases each). Trimming cost V 6 bases and J 4 bases, with 9 bases left between them. Germline-derived CDR1 and CDR2 are WSHSY and SAAADI. The CDR3 covers 13 residues.

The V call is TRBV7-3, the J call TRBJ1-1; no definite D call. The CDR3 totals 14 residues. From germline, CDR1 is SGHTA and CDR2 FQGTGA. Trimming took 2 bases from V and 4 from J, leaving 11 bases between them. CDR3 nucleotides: TGTGCCAGCAGCTTACTCCCGTCGCCCACTGAAGCTTTCTTT. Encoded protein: CASSLLPSPTEAFF.

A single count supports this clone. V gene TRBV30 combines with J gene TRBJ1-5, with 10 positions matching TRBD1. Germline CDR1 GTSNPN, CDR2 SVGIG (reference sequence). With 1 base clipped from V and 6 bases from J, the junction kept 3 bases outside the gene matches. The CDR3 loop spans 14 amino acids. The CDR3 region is CAWSGDRGGQPQHF. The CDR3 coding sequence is TGTGCCTGGAGTGGGGACAGGGGAGGTCAGCCCCAGCATTTT.

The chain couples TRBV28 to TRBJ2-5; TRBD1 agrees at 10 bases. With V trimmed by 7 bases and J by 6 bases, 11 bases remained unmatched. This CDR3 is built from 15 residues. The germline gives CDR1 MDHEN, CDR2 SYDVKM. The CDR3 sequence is CASTAQGQGRQTQYF. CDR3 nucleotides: TGTGCCAGCACCGCCCAGGGACAGGGGAGGCAGACCCAGTACTTC.

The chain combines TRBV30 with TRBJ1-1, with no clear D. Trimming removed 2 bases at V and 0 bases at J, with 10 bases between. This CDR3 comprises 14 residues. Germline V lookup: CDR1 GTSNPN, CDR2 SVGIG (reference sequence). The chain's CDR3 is CAWSLGSLNTEAFF. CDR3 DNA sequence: TGTGCCTGGAGTTTGGGCAGTCTGAACACTGAAGCTTTCTTT.

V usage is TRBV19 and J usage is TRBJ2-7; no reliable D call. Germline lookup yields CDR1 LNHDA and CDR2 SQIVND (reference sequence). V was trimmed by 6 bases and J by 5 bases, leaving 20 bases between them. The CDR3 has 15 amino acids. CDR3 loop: CASSTDVSAQDEQYF. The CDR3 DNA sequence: TGTGCCAGTAGCACGGACGTCTCGGCCCAGGACGAGCAGTACTTC.

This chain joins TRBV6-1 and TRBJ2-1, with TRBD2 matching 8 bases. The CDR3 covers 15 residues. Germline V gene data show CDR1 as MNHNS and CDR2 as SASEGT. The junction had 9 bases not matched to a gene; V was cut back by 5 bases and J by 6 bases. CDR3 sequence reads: CASSFSGSGFNEQFF. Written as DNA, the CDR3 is TGTGCCAGCAGTTTCAGCGGGAGTGGGTTCAATGAGCAGTTCTTC.

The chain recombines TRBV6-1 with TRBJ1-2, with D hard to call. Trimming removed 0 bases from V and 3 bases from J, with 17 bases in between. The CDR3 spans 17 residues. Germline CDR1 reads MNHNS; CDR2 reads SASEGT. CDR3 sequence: CASSEANGGLTYYGYTF. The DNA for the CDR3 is TGTGCCAGCAGTGAAGCAAACGGAGGCCTAACTTACTATGGCTACACCTTC.

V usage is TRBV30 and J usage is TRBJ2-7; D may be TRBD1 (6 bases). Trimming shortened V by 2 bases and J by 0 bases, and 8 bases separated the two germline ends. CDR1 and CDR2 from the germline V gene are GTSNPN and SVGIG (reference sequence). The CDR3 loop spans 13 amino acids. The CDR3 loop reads CAWSRTVSYEQYF. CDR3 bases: TGTGCCTGGAGTAGGACAGTCTCCTACGAGCAGTACTTC.

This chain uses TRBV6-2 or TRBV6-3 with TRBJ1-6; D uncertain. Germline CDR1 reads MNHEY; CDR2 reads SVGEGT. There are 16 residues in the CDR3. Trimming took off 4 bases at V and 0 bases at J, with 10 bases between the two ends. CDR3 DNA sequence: TGTGCCAGCAGTTCAGACTTTGGCTCCTATAATTCACCCCTCCACTTT. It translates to CASSSDFGSYNSPLHF.